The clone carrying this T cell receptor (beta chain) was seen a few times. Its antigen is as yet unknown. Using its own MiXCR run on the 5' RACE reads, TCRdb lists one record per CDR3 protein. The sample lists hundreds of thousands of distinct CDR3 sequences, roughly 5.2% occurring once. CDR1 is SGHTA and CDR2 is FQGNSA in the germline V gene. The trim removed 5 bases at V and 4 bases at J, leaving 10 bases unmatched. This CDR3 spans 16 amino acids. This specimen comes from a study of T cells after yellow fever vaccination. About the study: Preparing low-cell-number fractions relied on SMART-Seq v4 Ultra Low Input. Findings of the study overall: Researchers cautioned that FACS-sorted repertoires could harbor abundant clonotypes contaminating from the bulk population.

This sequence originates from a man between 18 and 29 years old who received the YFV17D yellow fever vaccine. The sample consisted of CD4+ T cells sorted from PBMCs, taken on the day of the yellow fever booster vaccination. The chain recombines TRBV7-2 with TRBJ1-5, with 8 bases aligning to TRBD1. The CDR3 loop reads CASSDRATGVNQPQHF. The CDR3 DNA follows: TGTGCCAGCAGCGATCGGGCGACAGGGGTGAATCAGCCCCAGCATTTT.